Listed below are T cell receptor beta chains from one sample, sequenced in a study of Ad26.COV2.S vaccination and SARS-CoV-2 variants. Assay: immunoSEQ multiplex PCR; the TCRdb copy retains only in-frame clones and omits some. The sample shows 300,000 to 450,000 clones, 70% to 90% of them seen only once. Material: peripheral blood, obtained in a trial of Ad26.COV2.S vaccine versus placebo. Receptors originate from a person aged 18-60 years who received the Ad26.COV2.S COVID-19 vaccine or a placebo. Both conserved end residues are part of each CDR3. The order of the fields is CDR3 length, V gene, clone size, D gene, J gene, CDR3 DNA, CDR3 protein. A D gene is named only where the DNA matches it firmly. Size tells how often a clone was seen (once, few, many) or the class of an expanded clone, and some rows leave it out.

>15|TRBV28|NA|TRBD2|TRBJ2-2
TGTGCCAGCAGCTCCGGGACTAGGCACACCGGGGAGCTGTTTTTT
CASSSGTRHTGELFF
>14|TRBV7-2|NA|NA|TRBJ2-7
TGTGCCAGCAGCCCGAGCCCCAGGGGCAACGAGCAGTACTTC
CASSPSPRGNEQYF
>15|TRBV4-3|NA|NA|TRBJ1-4
TGCGCCAGCAGCCTGAGGCCGGGGGCGCGTGAAAAACTGTTTTTT
CASSLRPGAREKLFF
>15|TRBV19|NA|TRBD2|TRBJ2-1
TGTGCCAGTAAACTCATCGGGGGGGCAAGGAATGAGCAGTTCTTC
CASKLIGGARNEQFF
>15|TRBV7-2|NA|TRBD2|TRBJ2-2
TGTGCCAGCAGCTTACTAGCGGCCGTCACCGGGGAGCTGTTTTTT
CASSLLAAVTGELFF
>18|TRBV5-1|NA|TRBD2|TRBJ2-7
TGCGCCAGCAGCTTGGTACCTCAAGATAGCGGGGGCTCCTACGAGCAGTACTTC
CASSLVPQDSGGSYEQYF
>17|TRBV15|NA|TRBD1|TRBJ2-5
TGTGCCACCAGCAGAGGCCCTACTGGGACAGGTCAAGAGACCCAGTACTTC
CATSRGPTGTGQETQYF
>15|TRBV7-2|NA|NA|TRBJ2-7
TGTGCCAGCAGCCCGATCCGGGAGAACTTCTACGAGCAGTACTTC
CASSPIRENFYEQYF
>14|TRBV6-5|NA|NA|TRBJ1-1
TGTGCCAGCACCAGAGGGTATGCGAACACTGAAGCTTTCTTT
CASTRGYANTEAFF
>14|TRBV20-1|NA|TRBD2|TRBJ2-5
TGCAGTGCTAGTCAGCGGGACCGTCAAGAGACCCAGTACTTC
CSASQRDRQETQYF
>14|TRBV10-1|NA|NA|TRBJ2-6
TGCGCCAGCAGTGGAGGGGTTGGGGCCAACGTCCTGACTTTC
CASSGGVGANVLTF
>15|TRBV4-1|few|NA|TRBJ1-3
TGCGCCAGCAGCCAAGAGACCACAGGGCTAAACACCATATATTTT
CASSQETTGLNTIYF
>13|TRBV7-9|NA|NA|TRBJ2-5
TGTGCCAGCAGCCAACAGGGCTGGGAGACCCAGTACTTC
CASSQQGWETQYF
>15|TRBV10-2|NA|NA|TRBJ1-5
TGCGCCAGCAGTGAGTCAGAAGATAGCAATCAGCCCCAGCATTTT
CASSESEDSNQPQHF
>13|TRBV6-5|NA|TRBD2|TRBJ2-5
TGTGCCAGCAGGTTAGCGGGGGCAGAGACCCAGTACTTC
CASRLAGAETQYF